This T cell receptor beta chain is drawn from a study of T cell responses to AZD1222 COVID-19 vaccine. The V and J ends lost 0 bases and 2 bases respectively, with 9 bases between them. Germline lookup yields CDR1 SGHKS and CDR2 YYEKEE (reference sequence). This CDR3 has 15 residues. Broader study findings: Sampled repertoires all dated from after the peak T cell response. Clonal diversity was possibly underestimated, and white British individuals and females predominated among donors. CD4 TCRs associated with vaccination spanned spike, dominating at 160-218 and 743-854.

Clones were sequenced by immunoSEQ multiplex PCR, and TCRdb holds only the in-frame ones, with some missing. The profile shows roughly 97,000 clones, around 86% of them singletons. To note about this clone: The antigen is not known.

The chain combines TRBV5-5 with TRBJ1-5; no clear D. The sample here was peripheral blood, taken 28 days after the second dose of the MenACWY control vaccine. This receptor was obtained from an adult who received the MenACWY meningococcal vaccine as a control. The CDR3 bases are TGTGCCAGCAGCTTGGCGGAGAGGCGCAATCAGCCCCAGCATTTT. It yields the protein CASSLAERRNQPQHF.